This T cell receptor (beta chain) derives from a study of blood T cells in healthy people across ages. Per individual sample, total RNA of at least 6 micrograms was extracted. The table lists this clonotype with a few counts. A second PCR of 7 to 11 cycles used a sample-barcoded 5' primer and a J-beta primer mix. Each of the cDNA molecules was tagged by a template-switch adaptor with 12 random nucleotides. All samples gave at least 2.5 million CDR3-containing paired-end reads. One entry per CDR3 protein results from TCRdb running MiXCR on the 5' RACE reads. Altogether 1.5 million to 1.9 million distinct CDR3 sequences are present, 42% being singletons, with the ten largest covering roughly 3.7%. Germline V lookup: CDR1 SEHNR, CDR2 FQNEAQ (reference sequence). The CDR3 has 15 amino acids. Trimming pared 1 base from V and 8 bases from J, leaving 12 bases between.

The J gene is TRBJ2-6, the V gene TRBV7-9; maybe TRBD1 (5 bases). This TCR came from a woman between 18 and 29 years old in good health. Specimen: blood. The CDR3 nucleotides are TGTGCCAGCAGCTTAGTCGCCAGGGCTTCCAACGTCCTGACTTTC. It codes for CASSLVARASNVLTF.